The sequence of this T cell receptor beta chain was determined in a study of blood T cell repertoires in COVID-19. Across the whole study: The samples span acute and convalescent COVID-19 from the United States, Italy and Spain.

The authors' processing: From reference gene primer amplification, estimates of nucleated cell counts were derived. Data came from immunoSEQ multiplex PCR; TCRdb stores just in-frame clones and leaves some out. V, J and clone size are those of that table, while D and trimming were read from the DNA. The sample lists some 70,000 clones, about 86% occurring once. CDR1 is GTSNPN, CDR2 SVGIG, per germline (reference sequence). V dropped 4 bases and J dropped 0 bases, with 13 bases sitting between them. CDR3 length: 15 amino acids. The V call is TRBV30, the J call TRBJ2-1, with D maybe TRBD2 (7 bases). The sample comprised peripheral blood. The sequence was obtained from a woman aged 60 to 75 with acute or convalescent COVID-19. CDR3 nucleotides: TGTGCCTGGAAAAAGGGGGGGGTCTCCTACAATGAGCAGTTCTTC. Translating it yields CAWKKGGVSYNEQFF.